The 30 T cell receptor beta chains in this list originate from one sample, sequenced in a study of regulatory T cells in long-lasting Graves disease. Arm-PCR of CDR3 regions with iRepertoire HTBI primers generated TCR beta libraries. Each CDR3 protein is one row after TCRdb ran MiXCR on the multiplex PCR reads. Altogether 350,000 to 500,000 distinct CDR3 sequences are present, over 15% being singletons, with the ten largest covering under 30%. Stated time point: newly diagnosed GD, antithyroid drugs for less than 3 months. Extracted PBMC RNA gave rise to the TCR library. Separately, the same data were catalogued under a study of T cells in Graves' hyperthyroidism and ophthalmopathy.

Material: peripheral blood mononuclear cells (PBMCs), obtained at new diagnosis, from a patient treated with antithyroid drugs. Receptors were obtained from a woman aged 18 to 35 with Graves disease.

The CDR3 nucleotides are TGCAGCGTTATCAGCTCGAACACCGGGGAGCTGTTTTTT. Translated: CSVISSNTGELFF. The chain couples TRBV29-1 to TRBJ2-2; D not certain. This CDR3 is 13 amino acids long. Germline lookup yields CDR1 SQVTM and CDR2 ANQGSEA. Trimming took off 5 bases at V and 0 bases at J, with 7 bases between the two ends.

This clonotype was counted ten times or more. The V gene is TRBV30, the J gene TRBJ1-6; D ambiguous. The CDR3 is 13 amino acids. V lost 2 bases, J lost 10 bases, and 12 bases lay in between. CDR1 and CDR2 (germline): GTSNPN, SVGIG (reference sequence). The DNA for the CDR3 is TGTGCCTGGAGTCAAGGAGGAGGCTCACCCCTCCACTTT. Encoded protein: CAWSQGGGSPLHF.

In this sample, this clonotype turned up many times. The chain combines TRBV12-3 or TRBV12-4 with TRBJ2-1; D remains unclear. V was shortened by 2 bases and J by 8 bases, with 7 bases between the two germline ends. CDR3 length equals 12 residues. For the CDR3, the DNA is TGTGCCAGCAGTTTAAGTCTCGATGAGCAGTTCTTC. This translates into CASSLSLDEQFF.

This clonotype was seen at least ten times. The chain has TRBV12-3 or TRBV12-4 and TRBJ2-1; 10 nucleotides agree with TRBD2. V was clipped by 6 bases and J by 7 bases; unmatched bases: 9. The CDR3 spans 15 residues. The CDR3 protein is CASRESGRAANEQFF. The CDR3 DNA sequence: TGTGCCAGCAGGGAAAGCGGGAGGGCCGCGAATGAGCAGTTCTTC.

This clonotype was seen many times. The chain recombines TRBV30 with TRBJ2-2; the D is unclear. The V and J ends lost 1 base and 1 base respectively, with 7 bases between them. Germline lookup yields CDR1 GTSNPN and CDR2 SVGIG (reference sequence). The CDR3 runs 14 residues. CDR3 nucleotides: TGTGCCTGGAGTGGGACCGTGAACACCGGGGAGCTGTTTTTT. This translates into CAWSGTVNTGELFF. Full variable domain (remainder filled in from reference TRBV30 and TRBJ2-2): SQTIHQWPATLVQPVGSPLSLECTVEGTSNPNLYWYRQAAGRGLQLLFYSVGIGQISSEVPQNLSASRPQDRQFILSSKKLLLSDSGFYLCAWSGTVNTGELFFGEGSRLTVL.

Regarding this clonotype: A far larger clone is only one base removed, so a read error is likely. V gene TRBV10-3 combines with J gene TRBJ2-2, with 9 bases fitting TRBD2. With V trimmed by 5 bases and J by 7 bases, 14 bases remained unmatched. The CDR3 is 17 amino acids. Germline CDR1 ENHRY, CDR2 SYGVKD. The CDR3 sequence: CAISLHPGLAEGGELFF. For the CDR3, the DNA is TGTGCCATCAGTTTGCATCCGGGACTAGCTGAAGGCGGGGAGCTGTTTTTT.

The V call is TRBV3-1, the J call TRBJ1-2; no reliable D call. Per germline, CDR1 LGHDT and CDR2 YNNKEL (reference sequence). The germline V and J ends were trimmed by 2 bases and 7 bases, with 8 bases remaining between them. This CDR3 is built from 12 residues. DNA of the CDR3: TGTGCCAGCAGCCAAACCACATCTGGCTACACCTTC. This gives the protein CASSQTTSGYTF.

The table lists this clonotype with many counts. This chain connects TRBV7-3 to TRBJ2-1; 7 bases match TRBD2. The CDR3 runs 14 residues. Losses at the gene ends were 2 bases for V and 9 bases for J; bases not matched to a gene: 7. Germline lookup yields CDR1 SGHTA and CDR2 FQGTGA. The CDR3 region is CASSLGVAGVEQFF. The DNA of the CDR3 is TGTGCCAGCAGCTTAGGTGTTGCGGGAGTTGAGCAGTTCTTC.

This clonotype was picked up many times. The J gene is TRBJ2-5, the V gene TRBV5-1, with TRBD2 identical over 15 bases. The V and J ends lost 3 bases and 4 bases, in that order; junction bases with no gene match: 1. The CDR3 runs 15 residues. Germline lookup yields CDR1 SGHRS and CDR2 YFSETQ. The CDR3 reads CASSWGLAGGETQYF. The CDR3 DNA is TGCGCCAGCAGCTGGGGACTAGCGGGAGGAGAGACCCAGTACTTC.

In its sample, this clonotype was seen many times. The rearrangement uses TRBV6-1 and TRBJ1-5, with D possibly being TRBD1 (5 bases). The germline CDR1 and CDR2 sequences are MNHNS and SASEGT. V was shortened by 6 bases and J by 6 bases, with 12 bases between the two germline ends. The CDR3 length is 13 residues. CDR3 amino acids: CASSSGMGQPQHF. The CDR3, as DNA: TGTGCCAGCAGCTCAGGGATGGGTCAGCCCCAGCATTTT.

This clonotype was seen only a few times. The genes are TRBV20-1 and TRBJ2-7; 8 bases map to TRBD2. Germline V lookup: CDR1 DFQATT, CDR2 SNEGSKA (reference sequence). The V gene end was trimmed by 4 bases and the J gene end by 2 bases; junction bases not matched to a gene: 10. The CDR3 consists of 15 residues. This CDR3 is CSAISGGGGTYEQYF. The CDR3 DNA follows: TGCAGTGCTATCTCCGGTGGCGGGGGGACCTACGAGCAGTACTTC.

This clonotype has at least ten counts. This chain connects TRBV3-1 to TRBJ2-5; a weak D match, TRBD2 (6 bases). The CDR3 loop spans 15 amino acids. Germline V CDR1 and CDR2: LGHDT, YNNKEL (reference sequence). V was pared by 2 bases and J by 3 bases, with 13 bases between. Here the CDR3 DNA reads TGTGCCAGCAGCCAAACCCATGCGGGGAAAGAGACCCAGTACTTC. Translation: CASSQTHAGKETQYF.

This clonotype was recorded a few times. The chain's CDR3 is CASSDKQFYEQYF. In nucleotides, the CDR3 is TGTGCCAGCAGCGACAAACAGTTCTACGAGCAGTACTTC. The J gene is TRBJ2-7, the V gene TRBV3-1, with D hard to call. V lost 5 bases, J lost 3 bases, and 11 bases lay in between. Looked up from germline, CDR1 is LGHDT and CDR2 is YNNKEL (reference sequence). The CDR3 loop spans 13 amino acids.

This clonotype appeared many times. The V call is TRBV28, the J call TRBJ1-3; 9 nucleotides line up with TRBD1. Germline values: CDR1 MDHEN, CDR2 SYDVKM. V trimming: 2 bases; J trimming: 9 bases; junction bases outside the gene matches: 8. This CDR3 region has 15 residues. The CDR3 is CASSLGTGTRSTIYF. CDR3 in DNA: TGTGCCAGCAGTTTAGGGACAGGGACCCGAAGCACCATATATTTT.

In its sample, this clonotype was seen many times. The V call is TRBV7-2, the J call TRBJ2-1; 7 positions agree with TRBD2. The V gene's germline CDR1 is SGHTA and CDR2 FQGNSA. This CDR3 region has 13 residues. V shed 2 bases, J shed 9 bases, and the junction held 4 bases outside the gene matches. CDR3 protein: CASSLLSSGEQFF. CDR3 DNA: TGTGCCAGCAGCTTATTGTCTAGCGGTGAGCAGTTCTTC.

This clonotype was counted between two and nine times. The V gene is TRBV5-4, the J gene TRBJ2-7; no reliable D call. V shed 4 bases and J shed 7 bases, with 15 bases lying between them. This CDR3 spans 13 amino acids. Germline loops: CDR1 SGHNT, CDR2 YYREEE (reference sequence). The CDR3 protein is CASSIRPIGEQYF. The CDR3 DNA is TGTGCCAGCAGCATAAGGCCGATCGGAGAGCAGTACTTC.

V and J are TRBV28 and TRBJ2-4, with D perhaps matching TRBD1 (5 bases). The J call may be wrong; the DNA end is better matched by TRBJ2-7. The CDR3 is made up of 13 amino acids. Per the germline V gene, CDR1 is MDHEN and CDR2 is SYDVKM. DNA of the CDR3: TGTGCCAGCAGACAGGAGATCTCCTACGAGCAGTACTTC. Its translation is CASRQEISYEQYF.

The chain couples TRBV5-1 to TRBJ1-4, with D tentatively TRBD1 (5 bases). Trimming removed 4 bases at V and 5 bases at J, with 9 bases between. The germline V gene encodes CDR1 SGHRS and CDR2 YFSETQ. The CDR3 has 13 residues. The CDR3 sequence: CASSAGQNEKLFF. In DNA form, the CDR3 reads TGCGCCAGCAGCGCAGGGCAGAATGAAAAACTGTTTTTT. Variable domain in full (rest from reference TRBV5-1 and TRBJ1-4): KAGVTQTPRYLIKTRGQQVTLSCSPISGHRSVSWYQQTPGQGLQFLFEYFSETQRNKGNFPGRFSGRQFSNSRSEMNVSTLELGDSALYLCASSAGQNEKLFFGSGTQLSVL.

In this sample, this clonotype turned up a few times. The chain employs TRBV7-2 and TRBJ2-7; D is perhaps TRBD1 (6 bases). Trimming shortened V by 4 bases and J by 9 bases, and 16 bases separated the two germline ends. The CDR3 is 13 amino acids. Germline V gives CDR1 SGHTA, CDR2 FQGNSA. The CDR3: CASSSDSTSRQYF. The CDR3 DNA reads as TGTGCCAGCAGCTCGGACAGCACCTCGAGGCAGTACTTC.

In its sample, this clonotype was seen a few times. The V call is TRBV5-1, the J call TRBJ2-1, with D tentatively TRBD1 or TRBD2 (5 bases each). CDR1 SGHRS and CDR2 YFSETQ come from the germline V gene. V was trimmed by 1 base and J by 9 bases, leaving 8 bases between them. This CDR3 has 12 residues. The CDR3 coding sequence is TGCGCCAGCAGCTTGTCCGGGACTGAGCAGTTCTTC. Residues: CASSLSGTEQFF.

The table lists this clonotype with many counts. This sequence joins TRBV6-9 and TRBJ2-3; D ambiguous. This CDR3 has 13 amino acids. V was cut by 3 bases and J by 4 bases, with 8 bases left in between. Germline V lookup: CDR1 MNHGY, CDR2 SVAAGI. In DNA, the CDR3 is TGTGCCAGCAGTTACTCTATGGCAGATACGCAGTATTTT. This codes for CASSYSMADTQYF.

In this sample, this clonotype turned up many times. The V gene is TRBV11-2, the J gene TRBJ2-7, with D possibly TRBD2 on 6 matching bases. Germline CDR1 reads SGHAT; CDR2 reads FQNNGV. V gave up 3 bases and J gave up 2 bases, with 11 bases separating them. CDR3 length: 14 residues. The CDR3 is CASSLSGRTYEQYF. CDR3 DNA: TGTGCCAGCAGCTTGTCCGGGAGAACCTACGAGCAGTACTTC.

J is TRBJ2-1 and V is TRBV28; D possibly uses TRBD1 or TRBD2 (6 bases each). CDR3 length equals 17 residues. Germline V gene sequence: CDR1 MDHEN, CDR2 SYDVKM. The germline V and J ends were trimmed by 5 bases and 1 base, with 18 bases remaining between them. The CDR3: CASSTTGLRGSYNEQFF. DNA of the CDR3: TGTGCCAGCAGTACAACAGGGCTCCGGGGGTCCTACAATGAGCAGTTCTTC.

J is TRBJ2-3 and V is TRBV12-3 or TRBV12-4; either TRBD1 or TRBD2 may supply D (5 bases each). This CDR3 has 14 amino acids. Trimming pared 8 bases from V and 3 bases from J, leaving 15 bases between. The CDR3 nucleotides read TGTGCCAGCCGTGTCCGGGACGAGACAGATACGCAGTATTTT. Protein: CASRVRDETDTQYF.

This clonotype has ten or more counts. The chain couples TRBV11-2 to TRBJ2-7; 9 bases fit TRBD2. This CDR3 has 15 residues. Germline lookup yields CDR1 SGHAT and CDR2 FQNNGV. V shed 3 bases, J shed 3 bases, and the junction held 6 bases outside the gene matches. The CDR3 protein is CASSLEQTSGYEQYF. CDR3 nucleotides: TGTGCCAGCAGCTTGGAGCAGACTAGCGGCTACGAGCAGTACTTC. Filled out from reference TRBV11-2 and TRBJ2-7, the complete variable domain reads EAGVAQSPRYKIIEKRQSVAFWCNPISGHATLYWYQQILGQGPKLLIQFQNNGVVDDSQLPKDRFSAERLKGVDSTLKIQPAKLEDSAVYLCASSLEQTSGYEQYFGPGTRLTVT.

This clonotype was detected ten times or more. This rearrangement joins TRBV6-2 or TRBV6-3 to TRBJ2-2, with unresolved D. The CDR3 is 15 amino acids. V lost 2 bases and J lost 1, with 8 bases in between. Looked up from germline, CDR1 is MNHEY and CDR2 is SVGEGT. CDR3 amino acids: CASSYGRLNTGELFF. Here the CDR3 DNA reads TGTGCCAGCAGTTACGGGCGTTTGAACACCGGGGAGCTGTTTTTT.

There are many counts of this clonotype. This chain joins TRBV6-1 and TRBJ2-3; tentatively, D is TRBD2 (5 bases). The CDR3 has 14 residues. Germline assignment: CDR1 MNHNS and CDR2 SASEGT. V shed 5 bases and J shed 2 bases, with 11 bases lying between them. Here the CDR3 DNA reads TGTGCCAGCAGTCCGGACTTGACCACAGATACGCAGTATTTT. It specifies CASSPDLTTDTQYF.

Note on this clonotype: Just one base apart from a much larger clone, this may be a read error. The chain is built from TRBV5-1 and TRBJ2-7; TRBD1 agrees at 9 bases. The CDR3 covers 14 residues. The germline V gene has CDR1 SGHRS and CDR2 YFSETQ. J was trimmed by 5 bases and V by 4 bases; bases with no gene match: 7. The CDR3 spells CASSRGTGSDEQYF. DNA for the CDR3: TGCGCCAGCAGCCGCGGGACAGGGAGCGACGAGCAGTACTTC.

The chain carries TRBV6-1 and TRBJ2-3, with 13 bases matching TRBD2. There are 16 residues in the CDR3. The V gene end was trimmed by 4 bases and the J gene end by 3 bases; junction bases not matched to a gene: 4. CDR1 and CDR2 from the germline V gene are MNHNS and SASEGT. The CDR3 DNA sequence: TGTGCCAGCAGTGCAGGGACTAGCGGGAATACAGATACGCAGTATTTT. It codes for CASSAGTSGNTDTQYF.

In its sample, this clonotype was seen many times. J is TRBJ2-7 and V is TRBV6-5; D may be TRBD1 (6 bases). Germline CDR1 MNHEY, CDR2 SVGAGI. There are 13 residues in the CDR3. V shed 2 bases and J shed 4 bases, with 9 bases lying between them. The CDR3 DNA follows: TGTGCCAGCAGTTACGGCAGGGGTTACGAGCAGTACTTC. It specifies CASSYGRGYEQYF.